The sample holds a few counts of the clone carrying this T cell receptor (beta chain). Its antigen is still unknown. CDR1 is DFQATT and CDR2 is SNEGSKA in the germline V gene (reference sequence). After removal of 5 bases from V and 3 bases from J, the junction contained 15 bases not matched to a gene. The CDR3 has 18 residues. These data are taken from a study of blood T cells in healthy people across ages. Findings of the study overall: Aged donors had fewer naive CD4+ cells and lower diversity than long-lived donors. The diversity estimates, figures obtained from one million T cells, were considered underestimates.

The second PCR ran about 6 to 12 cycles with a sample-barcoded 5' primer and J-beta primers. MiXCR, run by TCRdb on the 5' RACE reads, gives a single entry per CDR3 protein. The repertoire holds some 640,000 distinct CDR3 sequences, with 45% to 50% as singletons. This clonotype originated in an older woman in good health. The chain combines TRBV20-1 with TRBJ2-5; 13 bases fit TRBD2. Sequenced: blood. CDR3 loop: CSALEIGLAGAREETQYF. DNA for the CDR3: TGCAGTGCTCTCGAAATCGGACTAGCGGGGGCCAGGGAAGAGACCCAGTACTTC.